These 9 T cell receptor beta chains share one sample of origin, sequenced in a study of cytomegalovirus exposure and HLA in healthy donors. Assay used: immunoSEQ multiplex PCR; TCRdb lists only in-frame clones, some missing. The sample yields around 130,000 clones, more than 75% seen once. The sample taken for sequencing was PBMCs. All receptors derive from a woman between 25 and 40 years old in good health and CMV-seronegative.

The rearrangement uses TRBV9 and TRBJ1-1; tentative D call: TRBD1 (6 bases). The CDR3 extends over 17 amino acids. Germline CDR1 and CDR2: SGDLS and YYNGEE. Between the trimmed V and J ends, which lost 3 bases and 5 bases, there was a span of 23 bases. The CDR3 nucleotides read TGTGCCAGCAGCGCCTCCCCACAGGGATACGGTGGAACTGAAGCTTTCTTT. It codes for CASSASPQGYGGTEAFF.

The chain's CDR3 is CASSSHSWAAQTYEQYF. The DNA for the CDR3 is TGTGCCAGCAGCTCCCATTCGTGGGCAGCCCAAACCTACGAGCAGTACTTC. The V call is TRBV11-2, the J call TRBJ2-7, with D unclear. This CDR3 comprises 17 residues. The V and J ends lost 4 bases and 2 bases respectively, with 21 bases between them. CDR1 is SGHAT, CDR2 FQNNGV, per germline.

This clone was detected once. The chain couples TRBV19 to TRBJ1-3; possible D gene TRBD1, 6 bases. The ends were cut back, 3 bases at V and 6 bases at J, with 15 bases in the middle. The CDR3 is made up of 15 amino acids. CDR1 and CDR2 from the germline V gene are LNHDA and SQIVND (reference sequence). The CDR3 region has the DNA TGTGCCAGTAGTATTATGGGACAAACATTAAACACCATATATTTT. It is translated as CASSIMGQTLNTIYF. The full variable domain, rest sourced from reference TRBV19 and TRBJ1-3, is DGGITQSPKYLFRKEGQNVTLSCEQNLNHDAMYWYRQDPGQGLRLIYYSQIVNDFQKGDIAEGYSVSREKKESFPLTVTSAQKNPTAFYLCASSIMGQTLNTIYFGEGSWLTVV.

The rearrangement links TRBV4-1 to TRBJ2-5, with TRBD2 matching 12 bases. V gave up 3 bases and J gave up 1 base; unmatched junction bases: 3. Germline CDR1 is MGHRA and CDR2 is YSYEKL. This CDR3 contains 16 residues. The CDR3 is CASSQATSGGQETQYF. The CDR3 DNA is TGCGCCAGCAGCCAGGCGACTAGCGGGGGCCAAGAGACCCAGTACTTC.

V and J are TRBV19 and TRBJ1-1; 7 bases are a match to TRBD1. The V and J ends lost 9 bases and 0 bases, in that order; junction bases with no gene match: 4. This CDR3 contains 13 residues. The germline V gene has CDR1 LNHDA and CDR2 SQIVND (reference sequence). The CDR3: CASQTGMNTEAFF. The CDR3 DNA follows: TGTGCCAGCCAGACAGGGATGAACACTGAAGCTTTCTTT.

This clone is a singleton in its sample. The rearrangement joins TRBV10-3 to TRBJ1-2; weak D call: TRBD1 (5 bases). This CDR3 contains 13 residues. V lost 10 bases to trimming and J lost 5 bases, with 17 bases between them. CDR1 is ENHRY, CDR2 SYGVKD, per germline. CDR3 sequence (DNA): TGTGCCACCGCGCCGGGGGAGGGATATGGCTACACCTTC. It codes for CATAPGEGYGYTF.

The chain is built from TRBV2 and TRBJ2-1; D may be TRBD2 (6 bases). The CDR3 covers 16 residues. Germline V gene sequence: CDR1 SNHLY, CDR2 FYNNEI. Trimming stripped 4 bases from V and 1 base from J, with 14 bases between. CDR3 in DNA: TGTGCCAGCAGTGGCCGTCTGGCGGGGTCCTACAATGAGCAGTTCTTC. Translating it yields CASSGRLAGSYNEQFF.

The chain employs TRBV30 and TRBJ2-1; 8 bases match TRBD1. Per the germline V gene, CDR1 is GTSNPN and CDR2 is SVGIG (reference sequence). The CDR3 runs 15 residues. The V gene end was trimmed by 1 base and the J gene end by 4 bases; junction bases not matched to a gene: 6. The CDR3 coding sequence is TGTGCCTGGAGTGCTGGACAGGGACCTTACAATGAGCAGTTCTTC. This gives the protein CAWSAGQGPYNEQFF.

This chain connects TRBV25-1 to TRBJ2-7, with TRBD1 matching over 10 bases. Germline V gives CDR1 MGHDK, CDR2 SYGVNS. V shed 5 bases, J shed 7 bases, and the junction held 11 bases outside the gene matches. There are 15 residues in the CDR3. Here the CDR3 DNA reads TGTGCCAGCAGTACTACCCGACAGGGGGCTCGTGAGCAGTACTTC. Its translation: CASSTTRQGAREQYF.